The clone carrying this T cell receptor beta chain was picked up many times. As to time point: patch test 2, 6 weeks after DPC sensitization. The treatment was: therapeutic diphenylcyclopropenone sensitization with weekly scalp DPC. Patients had alopecia, were aged 18 to 70, and were not pregnant. The CDR3 consists of 14 residues. The ends lost 4 bases at V and 6 bases at J; junction bases unmatched: 4. Germline V gives CDR1 MGHDK, CDR2 SYGVNS. TCRdb reprocessed the RACE reads via MiXCR and lists one record per CDR3 protein. The top ten clones hold around 1.4% of a sample with fewer than 150,000 distinct CDR3 sequences, 10% to 15% of them seen once. These data are taken from a study of human T cells and chemical hapten exposure. For the study at large: Application of 0.01% DPC to the upper back was done by patch test, with a reading at 6 days.

The chain joins TRBV25-1 to TRBJ1-5; TRBD1 matches 9 bases. This clonotype originated in a woman in her fifties or sixties with alopecia areata. Some clones in this sample may be carry-over from other donors' samples. The sequencing here drew on whole blood, taken in connection with sensitization to the hapten diphenylcyclopropenone (DPC). CDR3 region: CASSAGQGSQPQHF. Here the CDR3 DNA reads TGTGCCAGCAGTGCCGGACAGGGGAGTCAGCCCCAGCATTTT.